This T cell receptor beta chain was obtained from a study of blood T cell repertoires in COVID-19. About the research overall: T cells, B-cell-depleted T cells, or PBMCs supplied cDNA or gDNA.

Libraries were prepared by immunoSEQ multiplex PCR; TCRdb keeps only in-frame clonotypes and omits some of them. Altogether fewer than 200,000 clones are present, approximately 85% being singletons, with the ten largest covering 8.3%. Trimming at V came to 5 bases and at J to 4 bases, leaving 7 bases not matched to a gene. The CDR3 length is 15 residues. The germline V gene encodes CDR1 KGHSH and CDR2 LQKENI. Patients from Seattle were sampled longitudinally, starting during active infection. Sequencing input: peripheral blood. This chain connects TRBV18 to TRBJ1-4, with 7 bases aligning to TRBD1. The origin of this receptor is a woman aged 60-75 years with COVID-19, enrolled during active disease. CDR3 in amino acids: CASSTGDSFNEKLFF. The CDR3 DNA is TGTGCCAGCTCAACCGGGGACAGCTTTAATGAAAAACTGTTTTTT. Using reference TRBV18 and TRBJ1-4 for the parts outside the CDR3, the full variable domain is NAGVMQNPRHLVRRRGQEARLRCSPMKGHSHVYWYRQLPEEGLKFMVYLQKENIIDESGMPKERFSAEFPKEGPSILRIQQVVRGDSAAYFCASSTGDSFNEKLFFGSGTQLSVL.